Listed below are T cell receptor beta chains from one sample, sequenced in a study of blood T cell repertoires in COVID-19. Measured with immunoSEQ multiplex PCR; TCRdb has only the in-frame clones, and not every one. The table shows about 400,000 clones, with roughly 89% occurring only once. The sequencing sample was made of PBMCs or T cells enriched from blood (not recorded which). The origin of the receptors is a woman in her thirties who had recovered from COVID-19. Each CDR3 is given with its conserved first and last residue. The D gene is left open where the match is weak. Size is omitted from some rows. Given values are once, few, many or a class for expanded clones.

clone size: -
V gene: TRBV28
D gene: TRBD1
J gene: TRBJ1-2
CDR3 DNA: TGTGCCAGCAGTTTAACCCGGAGGGACAGGACTAAGGGCTACACCTTC
CDR3 protein: CASSLTRRDRTKGYTF

clone size: -
V gene: TRBV5-1
D gene: TRBD2
J gene: TRBJ2-5
CDR3 DNA: TGCGCCAGCCAGACTAGCGGGAGTTACCAAGAGACCCAGTACTTC
CDR3 protein: CASQTSGSYQETQYF

clone size: -
V gene: TRBV12-5
D gene: -
J gene: TRBJ1-1
CDR3 DNA: TGTGCTAGCACCTTGGGCCAGAGGAACACTGAAGCTTTCTTT
CDR3 protein: CASTLGQRNTEAFF

clone size: few
V gene: TRBV6-5
D gene: -
J gene: TRBJ1-1
CDR3 DNA: TGTGCCAGTAGAATGAACACTGAAGCTTTCTTT
CDR3 protein: CASRMNTEAFF

clone size: -
V gene: TRBV6-2/TRBV6-3
D gene: TRBD1
J gene: TRBJ2-2
CDR3 DNA: TGTGCCAGCAGCAGGGACAGGGCCGGGGAGCTGTTTTTT
CDR3 protein: CASSRDRAGELFF

clone size: -
V gene: TRBV2
D gene: -
J gene: TRBJ1-1
CDR3 DNA: TGTGGACTTGAAGGCACTGAAGCTTTCTTT
CDR3 protein: CGLEGTEAFF

clone size: many
V gene: TRBV4-2
D gene: -
J gene: TRBJ2-7
CDR3 DNA: TGTGCCAGCAGCCAAGAGATGGGTCAGGGATCCTACGAGCAGTACTTC
CDR3 protein: CASSQEMGQGSYEQYF

clone size: -
V gene: TRBV27
D gene: -
J gene: TRBJ2-7
CDR3 DNA: TGTGCCAGCAGTTTATCCCAGGGGTGGGGCTACGAGCAGTACTTC
CDR3 protein: CASSLSQGWGYEQYF

clone size: -
V gene: TRBV5-5
D gene: -
J gene: TRBJ2-7
CDR3 DNA: TGTGCCAGCAGCTTGAGGTTTGAGGTGACCCTGCACTACGAGCAGTACTTC
CDR3 protein: CASSLRFEVTLHYEQYF

clone size: -
V gene: TRBV7-9
D gene: TRBD2
J gene: TRBJ2-3
CDR3 DNA: TGTGCCAGCAGCTTAAGGGAGAGCCTGACTAGCGGGAGTGATACGCAGTATTTT
CDR3 protein: CASSLRESLTSGSDTQYF

clone size: -
V gene: TRBV4-1
D gene: TRBD1
J gene: TRBJ2-2
CDR3 DNA: TGCGCCAGCAGCCAAGAAGGGACAGGGGGCAGGGGGGAGCTGTTTTTT
CDR3 protein: CASSQEGTGGRGELFF

clone size: -
V gene: TRBV5-5
D gene: -
J gene: TRBJ1-2
CDR3 DNA: TGTGCCAGCAGTTATCAGGGAAAAGCTAACTATGGCTACACCTTC
CDR3 protein: CASSYQGKANYGYTF

clone size: -
V gene: TRBV30
D gene: -
J gene: TRBJ2-3
CDR3 DNA: TGTGCCTGGAGTGTACACCGGGTTTTGCGGGCTCTCGAAATGGATACGCAGTATTTT
CDR3 protein: CAWSVHRVLRALEMDTQYF

clone size: -
V gene: TRBV7-8
D gene: TRBD2
J gene: TRBJ2-5
CDR3 DNA: TGTGCCAGCAGCTTAGCGTTCGGCGGGAGGTGGTGGGAGACCCAGTACTTC
CDR3 protein: CASSLAFGGRWWETQYF

clone size: -
V gene: TRBV6-5
D gene: TRBD1
J gene: TRBJ1-1
CDR3 DNA: TGTGCCAGCAGACCCCAGGGGGCGAACACTGAAGCTTTCTTT
CDR3 protein: CASRPQGANTEAFF

clone size: once
V gene: TRBV28
D gene: -
J gene: TRBJ1-5
CDR3 DNA: TGTGCCAGCAGTCGAGATCAGGGGAGAGGACAGCCCCAGCATTTT
CDR3 protein: CASSRDQGRGQPQHF

clone size: -
V gene: TRBV28
D gene: -
J gene: TRBJ1-5
CDR3 DNA: TGTGCCACCCTCCCTCTAACGAACCTCTATCAGCCCCAGCATTTT
CDR3 protein: CATLPLTNLYQPQHF

clone size: -
V gene: TRBV2
D gene: TRBD1
J gene: TRBJ1-2
CDR3 DNA: TGTGCCAGCAGTGAATGGGACAGGTCCAAAACTAACTATGGCTACACCTTC
CDR3 protein: CASSEWDRSKTNYGYTF

clone size: -
V gene: TRBV7-8
D gene: -
J gene: TRBJ2-7
CDR3 DNA: TGTGCCAGCAGCCGAACGGTGGCGGGGGCCAACTCCTACGAGCAGTACTTC
CDR3 protein: CASSRTVAGANSYEQYF

clone size: -
V gene: TRBV5-4
D gene: TRBD1
J gene: TRBJ1-1
CDR3 DNA: TGTGCCAGCAGAGCCGGGACAGGCCTTAGGTCGGACACTGAAGCTTTCTTT
CDR3 protein: CASRAGTGLRSDTEAFF

clone size: -
V gene: TRBV29-1
D gene: -
J gene: TRBJ1-1
CDR3 DNA: TGCAGCGTTGCCTTTCGGCAGGTTGATTATACTGAAGCTTTCTTT
CDR3 protein: CSVAFRQVDYTEAFF

clone size: -
V gene: TRBV30
D gene: -
J gene: TRBJ1-1
CDR3 DNA: TGTGCCTGGAGTAGAGGACAGACTTTGAACACTGAAGCTTTCTTT
CDR3 protein: CAWSRGQTLNTEAFF

clone size: -
V gene: TRBV24-1
D gene: -
J gene: TRBJ1-5
CDR3 DNA: TGTGCCACCAGCCCCCGGGACAAAAATCAGCCCCAGCATTTT
CDR3 protein: CATSPRDKNQPQHF

clone size: -
V gene: TRBV18
D gene: TRBD1
J gene: TRBJ2-2
CDR3 DNA: TGTGCCAGCTCTCCCGGACAGGGGAAAACTTTT
CDR3 protein: CASSPGQGKTF

clone size: -
V gene: TRBV11-3
D gene: -
J gene: TRBJ2-1
CDR3 DNA: TGTGCCAGCAGCTTCGGACAGACGTACAATGAGCAGTTCTTC
CDR3 protein: CASSFGQTYNEQFF

clone size: once
V gene: TRBV6-5
D gene: -
J gene: TRBJ1-1
CDR3 DNA: TGTGCCAGCAGTTACCTGGGACAGAACACTGAAGCTTTCTTT
CDR3 protein: CASSYLGQNTEAFF

clone size: -
V gene: TRBV7-9
D gene: TRBD1
J gene: TRBJ2-2
CDR3 DNA: TGTGCCAGCAGCTTCACAGGGGGATCCACCGGGGAGCTGTTTTTT
CDR3 protein: CASSFTGGSTGELFF

clone size: -
V gene: TRBV3-1/TRBV3-2
D gene: -
J gene: TRBJ2-5
CDR3 DNA: TGTGCCAGCAGCCAAGGTAACTACCAAGAGACCCAGTACTTC
CDR3 protein: CASSQGNYQETQYF

clone size: -
V gene: TRBV7-2
D gene: -
J gene: TRBJ1-5
CDR3 DNA: TGTGCCAGCACCCTGCGGGTAGGGAATCAGCCCCAGCATTTT
CDR3 protein: CASTLRVGNQPQHF

clone size: -
V gene: TRBV18
D gene: TRBD1
J gene: TRBJ1-1
CDR3 DNA: TGTGCCAGCTCACCCTCGACCGGGACAGCCTACCCAGCTTTCTTT
CDR3 protein: CASSPSTGTAYPAFF

clone size: -
V gene: TRBV19
D gene: -
J gene: TRBJ2-3
CDR3 DNA: TGTGCCAGTAGTCCCGGGGACACAGATACGCAGTATTTT
CDR3 protein: CASSPGDTDTQYF

clone size: -
V gene: TRBV3-1/TRBV3-2
D gene: -
J gene: TRBJ2-4
CDR3 DNA: TGTGCCAGCAGCCCGGACTCCAAACATTCTAATCAGTACTTC
CDR3 protein: CASSPDSKHSNQYF

clone size: once
V gene: TRBV28
D gene: TRBD1
J gene: TRBJ1-1
CDR3 DNA: TGTGCCAGCAGACAGGGACAGACCATACACACTGAAGCTTTCTTT
CDR3 protein: CASRQGQTIHTEAFF

clone size: -
V gene: TRBV6-1
D gene: -
J gene: TRBJ1-2
CDR3 DNA: TGTGCCAGCAGTGAAGCGGGCCCTCTTCGCGGGGGCTACACCTTC
CDR3 protein: CASSEAGPLRGGYTF

clone size: -
V gene: TRBV21-1
D gene: -
J gene: TRBJ1-5
CDR3 DNA: TGTGCCAGCACGGGAGTGTTCAATCAGCCCCAGCATTTT
CDR3 protein: CASTGVFNQPQHF

clone size: -
V gene: TRBV6-5
D gene: TRBD2
J gene: TRBJ2-1
CDR3 DNA: TGTGCCAGCACCCTGGGAACTAGCGCCGACAATGAGCAGTTCTTC
CDR3 protein: CASTLGTSADNEQFF

clone size: -
V gene: TRBV7-9
D gene: -
J gene: TRBJ1-2
CDR3 DNA: TGTGCCAGCAGCCAACAACAGGAAAGGGGCTACACCTTC
CDR3 protein: CASSQQQERGYTF

clone size: -
V gene: TRBV4-1
D gene: TRBD1
J gene: TRBJ2-5
CDR3 DNA: TGCGCCAGCAGCCAAGGACAGGGGAGAGAGACCCAGTACTTC
CDR3 protein: CASSQGQGRETQYF

clone size: -
V gene: TRBV15
D gene: -
J gene: TRBJ2-7
CDR3 DNA: TGTGCCACCAGCAGAGATAGAGGACAAAAGCAGTACTTC
CDR3 protein: CATSRDRGQKQYF

clone size: -
V gene: TRBV5-1
D gene: -
J gene: TRBJ1-1
CDR3 DNA: TGCGCCAGCGGTAAAGGGGAACAGTTAGGGAACACTGAAGCTTTCTTT
CDR3 protein: CASGKGEQLGNTEAFF